This T cell receptor beta chain was retrieved from a study of vaccination effects on CD4 cells after COVID-19. To note about this clone: What it binds is not known.

V gave up 1 base and J gave up 7 bases, with 11 bases separating them. The CDR3 length is 15 residues. The germline gives CDR1 LGHDT, CDR2 YNNKEL (reference sequence). Following culture for about ten days, CD4+ T cells were isolated. BNT162b2 vaccine or mRNA-1273 vaccine was given to participants in two doses. Days 3 and 7 saw half the medium replaced with IL-2 medium. Clones were sequenced by immunoSEQ multiplex PCR, and TCRdb holds only the in-frame ones, with some missing. The sample lists more than 60,000 clones; about 74% were seen once. The V gene is TRBV3-1 (or the pseudogene TRBV3-2), the J gene TRBJ1-6; D is possibly TRBD1 (6 bases). This material consisted of CD4+ T cells from PBMCs cultured without peptide, taken after COVID-19 vaccination. This receptor was taken from a human donor who received a COVID-19 vaccine. This chain's CDR3 is CASSQGTAGNSPLHF. In DNA, the CDR3 is TGTGCCAGCAGCCAAGGGACAGCTGGCAATTCACCCCTCCACTTT.